Detailed here is one T cell receptor (beta chain). No antigen is known for it. This specimen belongs to a study of T cells after yellow fever vaccination. Study-wide results and limits: Peak timing came faster in the weaker secondary response, day 5 versus 15. At around 96% for CD4 and about 91% for CD8, most primary-vaccination clones showed up again after the booster.

Germline assignment: CDR1 SGHTA and CDR2 FQGTGA. The CDR3 loop spans 16 amino acids. Germline trimming cut 5 bases from V and 9 bases from J; bases unmatched to any gene: 9. It was through 5'RACE template switching that TCR cDNA was made, with a universal primer site and UMIs added. TCRdb passed the 5' RACE reads through MiXCR, listing each CDR3 protein once. The data hold fewer than 350,000 distinct CDR3 sequences, with approximately 3.9% observed a single time. The source was PBMCs, collected on the day of the yellow fever booster vaccination. The J gene is TRBJ2-1, the V gene TRBV7-3; 14 bases are shared with TRBD2. The sequence was obtained from a man younger than 35 who received the YFV17D yellow fever vaccine. CDR3 loop: CASSPRTSGGFGEQFF. Here the CDR3 DNA reads TGTGCCAGCAGCCCCCGGACTAGCGGGGGGTTCGGTGAGCAGTTCTTC.